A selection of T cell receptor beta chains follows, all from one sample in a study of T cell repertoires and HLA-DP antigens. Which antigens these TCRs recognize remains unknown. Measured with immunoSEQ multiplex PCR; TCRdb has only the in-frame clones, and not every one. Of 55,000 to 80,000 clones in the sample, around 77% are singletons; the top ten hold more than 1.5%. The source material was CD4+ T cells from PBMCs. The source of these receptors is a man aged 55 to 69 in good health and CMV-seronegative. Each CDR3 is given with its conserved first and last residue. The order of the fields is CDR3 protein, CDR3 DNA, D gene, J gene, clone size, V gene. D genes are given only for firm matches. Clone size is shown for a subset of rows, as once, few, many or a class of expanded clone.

CDR3aa: CASSPLGPDTQYF; CDR3nt: TGTGCCAGCTCACCACTGGGGCCAGATACGCAGTATTTT; d_gene: -; j_gene: TRBJ2-3; abundance: -; v_gene: TRBV18
CDR3aa: CASSLAFRGRSTGELFF; CDR3nt: TGTGCCAGCAGCTTAGCTTTTAGGGGGCGCAGCACCGGGGAGCTGTTTTTT; d_gene: TRBD1; j_gene: TRBJ2-2; abundance: -; v_gene: TRBV11-2
CDR3aa: CASSLAGLATDTQYF; CDR3nt: TGTGCCAGCAGCTTAGCAGGACTAGCAACAGATACGCAGTATTTT; d_gene: TRBD2; j_gene: TRBJ2-3; abundance: -; v_gene: TRBV7-2
CDR3aa: CASSPPGGANVLTF; CDR3nt: TGTGCCAGCAGCCCCCCGGGGGGGGCCAACGTCCTGACTTTC; d_gene: -; j_gene: TRBJ2-6; abundance: few; v_gene: TRBV5-8
CDR3aa: CASSLGGGQLNQPQHF; CDR3nt: TGTGCCAGCAGTTTGGGGGGGGGACAGCTCAATCAGCCCCAGCATTTT; d_gene: TRBD1; j_gene: TRBJ1-5; abundance: -; v_gene: TRBV28
CDR3aa: CASSGIKGYEAFF; CDR3nt: TGTGCCAGCAGTGGGATCAAAGGGTATGAAGCTTTCTTT; d_gene: -; j_gene: TRBJ1-1; abundance: -; v_gene: TRBV6-1
CDR3aa: CAWSVIKETQYF; CDR3nt: TGTGCCTGGAGTGTAATAAAGGAGACCCAGTACTTC; d_gene: -; j_gene: TRBJ2-5; abundance: once; v_gene: TRBV30
CDR3aa: CASSFYVGGGPQDTQYF; CDR3nt: TGTGCCAGCAGTTTTTATGTTGGGGGAGGACCTCAAGATACGCAGTATTTT; d_gene: -; j_gene: TRBJ2-3; abundance: once; v_gene: TRBV28
CDR3aa: CASSRTSGVPGGETQYF; CDR3nt: TGTGCCAGCAGTCGGACTAGCGGCGTACCCGGAGGGGAGACCCAGTACTTC; d_gene: TRBD2; j_gene: TRBJ2-5; abundance: -; v_gene: TRBV2
CDR3aa: CASSPRLADTQYF; CDR3nt: TGTGCCAGCAGCCCCCGACTAGCAGATACGCAGTATTTT; d_gene: -; j_gene: TRBJ2-3; abundance: -; v_gene: TRBV7-7
CDR3aa: CASRGNRGQGEKLFF; CDR3nt: TGTGCCAGCAGAGGCAACAGGGGGCAAGGGGAAAAACTGTTTTTT; d_gene: TRBD1; j_gene: TRBJ1-4; abundance: -; v_gene: TRBV6-5
CDR3aa: CASSVTSGSTDTQYF; CDR3nt: TGTGCCAGCAGCGTCACTAGCGGGAGCACAGATACGCAGTATTTT; d_gene: TRBD2; j_gene: TRBJ2-3; abundance: -; v_gene: TRBV9
CDR3aa: CASSQDSPGLAGGRDTQYF; CDR3nt: TGCGCCAGCAGCCAAGATTCCCCGGGACTAGCGGGAGGAAGGGATACGCAGTATTTT; d_gene: TRBD2; j_gene: TRBJ2-3; abundance: once; v_gene: TRBV4-3
CDR3aa: CASSPPGQVNENLFF; CDR3nt: TGTGCCAGCAGCCCCCCCGGACAGGTCAATGAAAATCTGTTTTTT; d_gene: TRBD1; j_gene: TRBJ1-4; abundance: -; v_gene: TRBV7-9
CDR3aa: CASSLLFQQNSQGDEQFF; CDR3nt: TGTGCCAGCAGCTTGCTCTTCCAACAAAACTCCCAGGGCGATGAGCAGTTCTTC; d_gene: -; j_gene: TRBJ2-1; abundance: -; v_gene: TRBV5-5
CDR3aa: CAWKSDTDTQYF; CDR3nt: TGTGCCTGGAAAAGCGACACAGATACGCAGTATTTT; d_gene: -; j_gene: TRBJ2-3; abundance: -; v_gene: TRBV30
CDR3aa: CASSREGGTEAFF; CDR3nt: TGTGCCAGCAGCCGCGAGGGTGGGACTGAAGCTTTCTTT; d_gene: -; j_gene: TRBJ1-1; abundance: -; v_gene: TRBV7-9
CDR3aa: CASSTGAGAGGLKLFF; CDR3nt: TGTGCCAGTAGTACTGGGGCAGGGGCGGGAGGCTTGAAACTGTTTTTT; d_gene: -; j_gene: TRBJ1-4; abundance: once; v_gene: TRBV19
CDR3aa: CASSAPALEANVLTF; CDR3nt: TGTGCCAGCAGTGCCCCAGCTCTGGAGGCCAACGTCCTGACTTTC; d_gene: -; j_gene: TRBJ2-6; abundance: -; v_gene: TRBV6-1
CDR3aa: CASSEVPGQPQHF; CDR3nt: TGTGCCAGTAGTGAGGTCCCCGGGCAGCCCCAGCATTTT; d_gene: -; j_gene: TRBJ1-5; abundance: few; v_gene: TRBV19
CDR3aa: CASNTPREMEPQHF; CDR3nt: TGTGCCAGTAATACTCCTCGGGAGATGGAGCCCCAGCATTTT; d_gene: -; j_gene: TRBJ1-5; abundance: -; v_gene: TRBV19
CDR3aa: CASSFGTSGIGEQFF; CDR3nt: TGTGCCAGCAGCTTTGGGACTAGCGGGATCGGCGAGCAGTTCTTC; d_gene: TRBD2; j_gene: TRBJ2-1; abundance: -; v_gene: TRBV7-8
CDR3aa: CASNEYGLLMNTEAFF; CDR3nt: TGCGCCAGCAATGAGTACGGGTTACTTATGAACACTGAAGCTTTCTTT; d_gene: -; j_gene: TRBJ1-1; abundance: -; v_gene: TRBV10-1
CDR3aa: CASKGRNARTGELFF; CDR3nt: TGTGCCAGCAAGGGACGGAACGCGCGGACCGGGGAGCTGTTTTTT; d_gene: -; j_gene: TRBJ2-2; abundance: -; v_gene: TRBV6-5
CDR3aa: CASSLDDQPQHF; CDR3nt: TGCGCCAGCAGCTTGGATGATCAGCCCCAGCATTTT; d_gene: -; j_gene: TRBJ1-5; abundance: -; v_gene: TRBV5-1
CDR3aa: CATNPRQGANYGYTF; CDR3nt: TGTGCCACCAACCCGAGACAGGGCGCGAACTATGGCTACACCTTC; d_gene: TRBD1; j_gene: TRBJ1-2; abundance: -; v_gene: TRBV15
CDR3aa: CASMRSSEGNTEAFF; CDR3nt: TGTGCCAGCATGAGGAGCAGCGAGGGGAACACTGAAGCTTTCTTT; d_gene: -; j_gene: TRBJ1-1; abundance: -; v_gene: TRBV2
CDR3aa: CASSSIAADQETQYF; CDR3nt: TGTGCCAGCTCATCCATCGCGGCGGACCAAGAGACCCAGTACTTC; d_gene: -; j_gene: TRBJ2-5; abundance: -; v_gene: TRBV18
CDR3aa: CASSPETGDTEAFF; CDR3nt: TGTGCCAGCTCACCAGAGACAGGGGACACTGAAGCTTTCTTT; d_gene: TRBD1; j_gene: TRBJ1-1; abundance: -; v_gene: TRBV18
CDR3aa: CASSYRGGQANSGNTIYF; CDR3nt: TGTGCCAGCAGCTACCGCGGAGGGCAGGCGAACTCTGGAAACACCATATATTTT; d_gene: -; j_gene: TRBJ1-3; abundance: few; v_gene: TRBV7-2
CDR3aa: CASSPGEGRNTIYF; CDR3nt: TGCGCCAGCAGCCCGGGAGAAGGGAGAAACACCATATATTTT; d_gene: -; j_gene: TRBJ1-3; abundance: -; v_gene: TRBV5-1
CDR3aa: CASSLDGGYFYEQYF; CDR3nt: TGTGCCAGCAGCTTAGATGGAGGGTACTTCTACGAGCAGTACTTC; d_gene: -; j_gene: TRBJ2-7; abundance: -; v_gene: TRBV7-9
CDR3aa: CASSLAGTGPSPLHF; CDR3nt: TGTGCCAGCAGTTTGGCCGGGACGGGACCCTCACCCCTCCACTTT; d_gene: -; j_gene: TRBJ1-6; abundance: -; v_gene: TRBV28
CDR3aa: CASSRGTGGTYEQYF; CDR3nt: TGTGCCAGCTCGAGGGGGACAGGGGGAACCTACGAGCAGTACTTC; d_gene: TRBD1; j_gene: TRBJ2-7; abundance: -; v_gene: TRBV18
CDR3aa: CASTPSYSGNTIYF; CDR3nt: TGTGCCAGCACTCCCTCCTACTCTGGAAACACCATATATTTT; d_gene: -; j_gene: TRBJ1-3; abundance: -; v_gene: TRBV11-2
CDR3aa: CASSPGGLAETQYF; CDR3nt: TGTGCCAGCAGCCCGGGGGGGCTGGCGGAGACCCAGTACTTC; d_gene: TRBD2; j_gene: TRBJ2-5; abundance: -; v_gene: TRBV28
CDR3aa: CASSLMFPGPTISYEQYF; CDR3nt: TGTGCCAGCAGCTTAATGTTTCCAGGCCCGACTATTTCCTACGAGCAGTACTTC; d_gene: -; j_gene: TRBJ2-7; abundance: -; v_gene: TRBV7-2
CDR3aa: CASSDGTYNQPQHF; CDR3nt: TGTGCCAGCAGCGACGGGACCTACAATCAGCCCCAGCATTTT; d_gene: -; j_gene: TRBJ1-5; abundance: -; v_gene: TRBV9
CDR3aa: CASSPRWGGINTEAFF; CDR3nt: TGTGCCAGCAGCCCTAGGTGGGGAGGCATTAACACTGAAGCTTTCTTT; d_gene: -; j_gene: TRBJ1-1; abundance: -; v_gene: TRBV7-2
CDR3aa: CASSPGGNNEKLFF; CDR3nt: TGTGCCAGCTCACCAGGAGGAAATAATGAAAAACTGTTTTTT; d_gene: -; j_gene: TRBJ1-4; abundance: -; v_gene: TRBV18
CDR3aa: CASSQGRLVKGDEQFF; CDR3nt: TGCGCCAGCAGCCAAGGGCGGCTAGTCAAGGGCGATGAGCAGTTCTTC; d_gene: -; j_gene: TRBJ2-1; abundance: -; v_gene: TRBV4-1
CDR3aa: CASSLDRDPEAFF; CDR3nt: TGTGCCAGCAGCCTTGACAGGGATCCTGAAGCTTTCTTT; d_gene: TRBD1; j_gene: TRBJ1-1; abundance: -; v_gene: TRBV11-1
CDR3aa: CASSPQGGSNYGYTF; CDR3nt: TGTGCCAGCAGTCCACAGGGGGGTTCTAACTATGGCTACACCTTC; d_gene: TRBD1; j_gene: TRBJ1-2; abundance: -; v_gene: TRBV7-2
CDR3aa: CASSVGSEEDYGYTF; CDR3nt: TGTGCCAGCAGCGTAGGGTCCGAGGAAGACTATGGCTACACCTTC; d_gene: -; j_gene: TRBJ1-2; abundance: -; v_gene: TRBV9
CDR3aa: CASSPQPSGGPGELFF; CDR3nt: TGTGCCAGCAGCCCACAACCTAGCGGGGGCCCCGGGGAGCTGTTTTTT; d_gene: TRBD2; j_gene: TRBJ2-2; abundance: medium-sized; v_gene: TRBV7-2
CDR3aa: CASSLARGTEAFF; CDR3nt: TGTGCCAGCAGCTTAGCAAGAGGCACTGAAGCTTTCTTT; d_gene: -; j_gene: TRBJ1-1; abundance: -; v_gene: TRBV7-9
CDR3aa: CASSLSETQYF; CDR3nt: TGTGCCAGCAGCTTGTCGGAGACCCAGTACTTC; d_gene: -; j_gene: TRBJ2-5; abundance: -; v_gene: TRBV5-6
CDR3aa: CASWNVRDTGELFF; CDR3nt: TGTGCCAGTTGGAACGTTCGAGACACCGGGGAGCTGTTTTTT; d_gene: -; j_gene: TRBJ2-2; abundance: few; v_gene: TRBV7-9
CDR3aa: CASSVPTGGRSNQPQHF; CDR3nt: TGTGCCAGCAGCGTCCCCACAGGGGGCAGGAGCAATCAGCCCCAGCATTTT; d_gene: TRBD1; j_gene: TRBJ1-5; abundance: -; v_gene: TRBV9
CDR3aa: CASSVVGTSSGANVLTF; CDR3nt: TGTGCCAGCAGCGTAGTCGGCACCAGCTCTGGGGCCAACGTCCTGACTTTC; d_gene: -; j_gene: TRBJ2-6; abundance: -; v_gene: TRBV9
CDR3aa: CASSLGRTLTGELFF; CDR3nt: TGTGCCAGCAGCTTAGGAAGAACTCTCACCGGGGAGCTGTTTTTT; d_gene: -; j_gene: TRBJ2-2; abundance: -; v_gene: TRBV7-3
CDR3aa: CASSGAGALGQPQHF; CDR3nt: TGTGCCAGCAGTGGGGCAGGGGCGCTGGGTCAGCCCCAGCATTTT; d_gene: -; j_gene: TRBJ1-5; abundance: -; v_gene: TRBV6-1
CDR3aa: CASSYVQQVSPLHF; CDR3nt: TGTGCCAGCAGTTACGTCCAACAGGTATCACCCCTCCACTTT; d_gene: -; j_gene: TRBJ1-6; abundance: -; v_gene: TRBV6-5
CDR3aa: CASGRGYEQYF; CDR3nt: TGTGCCAGTGGCAGGGGGTACGAGCAGTACTTC; d_gene: TRBD1; j_gene: TRBJ2-7; abundance: -; v_gene: TRBV19
CDR3aa: CASSIAHRGLATEAFF; CDR3nt: TGTGCCAGTAGTATAGCCCACAGGGGGCTGGCCACTGAAGCTTTCTTT; d_gene: TRBD1; j_gene: TRBJ1-1; abundance: once; v_gene: TRBV19
CDR3aa: CASSIDRGFNTGELFF; CDR3nt: TGTGCCAGCAGCATAGACAGGGGATTTAACACCGGGGAGCTGTTTTTT; d_gene: TRBD1; j_gene: TRBJ2-2; abundance: -; v_gene: TRBV7-7
CDR3aa: CASSIGWDGYTF; CDR3nt: TGTGCCAGTAGTATTGGGTGGGATGGCTACACCTTC; d_gene: -; j_gene: TRBJ1-2; abundance: -; v_gene: TRBV19
CDR3aa: CASREGAFGNTIYF; CDR3nt: TGCGCCAGCAGAGAAGGGGCTTTTGGAAACACCATATATTTT; d_gene: -; j_gene: TRBJ1-3; abundance: -; v_gene: TRBV23-1
CDR3aa: CAWTTGNYGYTF; CDR3nt: TGTGCCTGGACGACAGGGAACTATGGCTACACCTTC; d_gene: TRBD1; j_gene: TRBJ1-2; abundance: few; v_gene: TRBV30